This T cell receptor (beta chain) was recorded in a study of T cell responses to AZD1222 COVID-19 vaccine (dated by TCRdb to the early 2020s). At the level of the whole study: Because spike-specific TCR depth and breadth did not differ between the two schedules, AZD1222 recipients who got a second dose at roughly 4 weeks were pooled with those who got a second dose at roughly 12 weeks. A total of 233 trial participants underwent TCR sequencing, of whom about 200 had received two doses of AZD1222 and some 25 had received two doses of the MenACWY control vaccine. Trial participants were enrolled by age into 18-55, 56-69 and 70-plus year subgroups, with around 150, 28 and 57 TCR-sequenced participants respectively.

This clone was seen only once. This receptor's antigen is unknown. No base quality information exists; no much larger clone differs at one position. The CDR3 regions of human TCRbeta chains were analyzed by immunosequencing. The authors' analysis ran thus. TCRs in the repertoires were matched against a reference library of SARS-CoV-2-specific TCRs that had been generated with the MIRA antigen-specificity platform. Breadth meant the fraction of unique TCRs that were SARS-CoV-2-associated, whereas depth meant the fraction of total T cells that were SARS-CoV-2-associated. Using the MIRA data, every spike-specific TCR was mapped to the spike region that the TCR reacted to and assigned to either a CD4 or a CD8 class. Log10-transformed breadth and depth values were compared by one-way ANOVA with Sidak's multiple comparisons tests. In TCRdb, the immuneACCESS table is reduced to in-frame sequences with V and J assigned. These tables do not hold every clone; where another copy was compared, an unresolved V gene accounts for under half, and the others remain unexplained. That table gives V, J and clone size, and the DNA gave D and trimming. The sample table shows around 120,000 clones, and 91% are seen once. The leading ten clones occupy 2.8% of the sample.

Interpreted using the paper, the time point label stands for: baseline before first vaccination. Vaccinee samples were obtained from the UK trials COV001 and COV002, which included a single-blind randomized controlled phase 2/3 trial of AZD1222 (ChAdOx1 nCoV-19) in healthy adults. For TCRbeta chain sequencing, PBMC samples were collected from trial participants at day 0 and at day 28 after the second dose. The investigation overall reported the following: After two AZD1222 doses, both the breadth and the depth of spike-specific TCRs were significantly higher than at day 0 and than in MenACWY recipients. No day 14 peak-response samples were available, so repertoires were characterized only after the peak T cell response. Epitopes outside the regions mutated in the B.1.351 and B.1.1.7 variants were reportedly recognized by nearly half of the unique spike-specific TCRs. Conclusions about previously exposed vaccinees were limited because only a handful of AZD1222 recipients were SARS-CoV-2 seropositive at baseline. The 56-69-year group was small, and its depth increase did not reach significance, likely because of low power. Participants were mostly white British, with more females than males. The authors suggested clonal diversity may have been underestimated. Vaccine-associated CD4 TCRs spanned the whole spike protein, with dominant responses in regions 160-218 and 743-854.

The sequence was obtained from an adult in good health. The specimen comprised peripheral blood, sampled on day 0 of AZD1222 vaccination.

At the DNA level, the sequence is TGTGCCAGCTCACCCTATCCTGGACAGGGCGGTAACTACGAGCAGTACTTC. Its amino acids are CASSPYPGQGGNYEQYF. Recombination linked TRBV18 to TRBJ2-7, and 8 bases in between align with TRBD1. From the cysteine through the phenylalanine, the CDR3 covers 17 amino acids. Of the read, only the CDR3 DNA is kept; its 51 bases are in frame from base 1. The V end gives up 3 bases and the J end 3 bases, leaving 13 bases in the junction not matched to a gene. The germline V gene supplies CDR1 KGHSH and CDR2 LQKENI. The entire variable domain, with the stretches around the CDR3 drawn from the reference TRBV18 and TRBJ2-7 proteins, is NAGVMQNPRHLVRRRGQEARLRCSPMKGHSHVYWYRQLPEEGLKFMVYLQKENIIDESGMPKERFSAEFPKEGPSILRIQQVVRGDSAAYFCASSPYPGQGGNYEQYFGPGTRLTVT.